Each of the 2 T cell receptor beta chains below was sequenced from the same sample in a study of somatic mutations in cytotoxic T cells in rheumatoid arthritis (TCRdb year 2017). Libraries were built with the immunoSEQ multiplex PCR assay. Drawn from immuneACCESS, this table holds only the in-frame rearrangements with V and J called that TCRdb kept. Clones are partly lost; checked studies trace under half to an unresolved V gene and leave the rest unexplained. The sample table shows about 12,000 clones, and 70% to 80% are seen once. Approximately 9.4% of the sample rests with the top ten. Sequenced material: CD8+ T cells sorted from blood. The receptors were sampled from a man aged 65-85 years in good health.

The chain uses TRBV7-8 and TRBJ2-7; no clear D gene. Germline-derived CDR1 and CDR2 are SGHVS and FQNEAQ. This CDR3 spans 17 amino acids. V lost 4 bases and J lost 0, with 19 bases in between. The CDR3 DNA reads as TGTGCCAGCAGCTCCCTCGAGCGCACATTAAGCTCCTACGAGCAGTACTTC. Translation gives CASSSLERTLSSYEQYF.

Only a few counts were recorded for this clone. J is TRBJ1-1 and V is TRBV19; D gene unclear. CDR3 length: 13 residues. Germline V CDR1 and CDR2: LNHDA, SQIVND (reference sequence). Trimming left V 5 bases short and J 3 bases short, with 10 bases between. CDR3: CASSPGSYTEAFF. The DNA of the CDR3 is TGTGCCAGTAGTCCCGGGTCCTACACTGAAGCTTTCTTT.